This T cell receptor (beta chain) was sequenced during a study of T cell responses to AZD1222 COVID-19 vaccine. Across the study: Second-dose schedules of about 4 or about 12 weeks were combined.

With regard to this clone: Its antigen is not identified. Other DNA sequences in the sample encode the same CDR3.

TCRdb keeps only in-frame clones here, not all; method: immunoSEQ multiplex PCR. This table holds fewer than 200,000 clones, 92% found once. General observations from the study: Clonal diversity was possibly underestimated, and the donors were mostly white British, with more females. Seropositive status at baseline applied to only five to seven AZD1222 recipients.

This sequence was found in an adult in good health. The source was peripheral blood, collected on day 0 of AZD1222 vaccination.

The CDR3 loop reads CASSEDYEQYF. For the CDR3, the DNA is TGTGCCAGCAGTGAGGACTACGAGCAGTACTTC. V usage is TRBV2 and J usage is TRBJ2-7; D uncertain. V lost 3 bases and J lost 3, with 3 bases in between. Germline loops: CDR1 SNHLY, CDR2 FYNNEI. This CDR3 is 11 amino acids long.